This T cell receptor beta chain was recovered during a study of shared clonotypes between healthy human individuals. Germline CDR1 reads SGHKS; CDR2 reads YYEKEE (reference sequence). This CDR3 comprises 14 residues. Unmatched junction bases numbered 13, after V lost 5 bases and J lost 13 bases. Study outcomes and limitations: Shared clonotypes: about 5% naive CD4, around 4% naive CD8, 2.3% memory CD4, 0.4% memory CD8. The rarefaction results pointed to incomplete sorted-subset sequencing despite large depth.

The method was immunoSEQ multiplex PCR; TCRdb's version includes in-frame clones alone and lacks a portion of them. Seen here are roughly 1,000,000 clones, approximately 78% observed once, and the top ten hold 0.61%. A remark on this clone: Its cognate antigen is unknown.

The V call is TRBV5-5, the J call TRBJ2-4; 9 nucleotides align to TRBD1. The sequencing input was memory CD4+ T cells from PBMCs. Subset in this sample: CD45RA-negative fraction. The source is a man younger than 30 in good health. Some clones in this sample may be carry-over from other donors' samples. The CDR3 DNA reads TGTGCCAGCAGTCAAAGGGACAGGGCCCCTACCCAGTACTTC. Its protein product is CASSQRDRAPTQYF.